These 32 T cell receptor beta chains were sequenced from one sample in a study of T cells after yellow fever vaccination. TCRdb independently ran MiXCR on the 5' RACE reads; one entry per CDR3 protein. Among about 330,000 distinct CDR3 sequences listed, around 7.3% were seen once. Source: PBMCs, taken approximately 40 days after the first yellow fever vaccination. The receptors stem from a man younger than 35 who received the YFV17D yellow fever vaccine.

The chain carries TRBV20-1 and TRBJ2-3; TRBD1 or TRBD2 may be the D gene (5 bases each). CDR3 length: 16 residues. CDR1 and CDR2 (germline): DFQATT, SNEGSKA (reference sequence). Trimming stripped 5 bases from V and 4 bases from J, with 22 bases between. CDR3 amino acids: CSAPGTLIWGSDTQYF. CDR3 nucleotides: TGCAGTGCTCCCGGGACCCTAATTTGGGGATCAGATACGCAGTATTTT.

V is TRBV4-3 and J is TRBJ1-2; D is possibly TRBD1 (5 bases). Deletions cut 2 bases from V and 1 base from J, with 14 bases between. The CDR3 spans 16 residues. Germline CDR1 and CDR2: LGHNA and YSLEER. The CDR3 DNA follows: TGCGCCAGCAGCCAACGGGGGAAGGATCGTAACTATGGCTACACCTTC. Its protein product is CASSQRGKDRNYGYTF.

The J gene is TRBJ1-1, the V gene TRBV6-5; no reliable D call. Looked up from germline, CDR1 is MNHEY and CDR2 is SVGAGI. The V end lost 2 bases, the J end lost 4 bases, and 11 bases lay between the germline ends. The CDR3 extends over 14 amino acids. As DNA, the CDR3 is TGTGCCAGCAGTTACGTCAGTTCCACCACTGAAGCTTTCTTT. It encodes CASSYVSSTTEAFF.

This clonotype was detected a few times. This chain links TRBV5-1 with TRBJ2-7, with D unclear. The V gene lost 4 bases and the J gene lost 3 bases, with 17 bases spanning the gap. Germline CDR1 reads SGHRS; CDR2 reads YFSETQ. The CDR3 covers 15 residues. The CDR3 loop is CASSQPSYNGYEQYF. The CDR3 coding sequence is TGCGCCAGCAGCCAACCTAGTTATAACGGCTACGAGCAGTACTTC.

This clonotype was seen a few times. CDR3 sequence reads: CASSIGLANEQFF. CDR3 in DNA: TGTGCCAGCAGTATCGGACTAGCTAATGAGCAGTTCTTC. The chain links TRBV6-4 to TRBJ2-1; TRBD2 aligns across 8 bases. The V and J ends lost 5 bases and 7 bases, in that order; junction bases with no gene match: 4. The germline CDR1 and CDR2 sequences are MRHNA and SNTAGT. The CDR3 is 13 residues long.

This clonotype was picked up many times. This rearrangement joins TRBV11-2 to TRBJ1-1; 7 bases are shared with TRBD1. Germline assignment: CDR1 SGHAT and CDR2 FQNNGV. CDR3 length: 15 residues. With 4 bases clipped from V and 5 bases from J, the junction kept 10 bases outside the gene matches. CDR3 nucleotides: TGTGCCAGCAGCTCAAACAGGGGAGTGACAACTGAAGCTTTCTTT. Encoded protein: CASSSNRGVTTEAFF. Full variable domain (rest looked up from reference TRBV11-2 and TRBJ1-1): EAGVAQSPRYKIIEKRQSVAFWCNPISGHATLYWYQQILGQGPKLLIQFQNNGVVDDSQLPKDRFSAERLKGVDSTLKIQPAKLEDSAVYLCASSSNRGVTTEAFFGQGTRLTVV.

This clonotype was observed a handful of times. The chain links TRBV7-9 to TRBJ2-6; the match to TRBD1 covers 9 bases. CDR3 length: 16 residues. V lost 6 bases and J lost 8; bases outside the gene matches: 11. In germline, CDR1 is SEHNR, CDR2 FQNEAQ (reference sequence). The CDR3 reads CASRGDRDVFPNVLTF. CDR3 bases: TGTGCCAGCAGGGGGGACAGGGATGTATTTCCCAACGTCCTGACTTTC.

This clonotype occurred a few times. The chain links TRBV19 to TRBJ2-5, with no clear D. The CDR3 consists of 14 residues. Germline CDR1 and CDR2: LNHDA and SQIVND (reference sequence). The V end lost 3 bases, the J end lost 5 bases, and 13 bases lay between the germline ends. The CDR3 DNA reads as TGTGCCAGTAGTATTTTGACATCGCCGGAGACCCAGTACTTC. Its protein is CASSILTSPETQYF.

This clonotype occurred many times. This chain links TRBV6-2 or TRBV6-3 with TRBJ2-5; 7 bases fit TRBD2. CDR3 length: 14 residues. The junction had 6 bases not matched to a gene; V was cut back by 8 bases and J by 0 bases. CDR1 is MNHEY and CDR2 is SVGEGT in the germline V gene. CDR3: CASGVRGNQETQYF. For the CDR3, the DNA is TGTGCCAGCGGTGTGCGGGGGAACCAAGAGACCCAGTACTTC.

This clonotype was recorded many times. The V gene is TRBV27, the J gene TRBJ2-5; 7 bases are shared with TRBD2. Per the germline V gene, CDR1 is MNHEY and CDR2 is SMNVEV (reference sequence). This CDR3 region has 14 residues. The ends lost 5 bases at V and 5 bases at J; junction bases unmatched: 8. The CDR3 protein is CASSVQRGRETQYF. The CDR3 DNA sequence: TGTGCCAGCAGTGTCCAGCGGGGTCGGGAGACCCAGTACTTC.

V gene TRBV20-1 combines with J gene TRBJ2-2, with TRBD2 identical over 7 bases. The CDR3 contains 16 residues. Trimming removed 0 bases from V and 6 bases from J; junction bases left unmatched: 10. Germline assignment: CDR1 DFQATT and CDR2 SNEGSKA (reference sequence). Here the CDR3 DNA reads TGCAGTGCTAGAGATCAATCGGGGGGTCGGGCCGGGGAGCTGTTTTTT. Translated: CSARDQSGGRAGELFF.

This clonotype was seen a few times. The J gene is TRBJ2-2, the V gene TRBV5-1; the D gene is possibly TRBD1 (5 bases). Germline CDR1 reads SGHRS; CDR2 reads YFSETQ. CDR3 size: 16 residues. Deletions cut 2 bases from V and 0 bases from J, with 11 bases between. For the CDR3, the DNA is TGCGCCAGCAGCTTTAAGACAGACTCGAACACCGGGGAGCTGTTTTTT. It yields the protein CASSFKTDSNTGELFF.

This clonotype was observed a handful of times. This sequence joins TRBV7-9 and TRBJ2-3, with TRBD2 matching 10 bases. CDR3 length: 16 amino acids. CDR1 and CDR2 (germline): SEHNR, FQNEAQ (reference sequence). Losses at the gene ends were 4 bases for V and 4 bases for J; bases not matched to a gene: 8. Here the CDR3 reads CASSSGLASSADTQYF. The DNA of the CDR3 is TGTGCCAGCAGCTCGGGACTAGCGTCTTCAGCAGATACGCAGTATTTT.

The CDR3 DNA reads TGTGCCAGCAGCTTACGGCCGACAGGGATATCACCCCTCCACTTT. Translated, it gives CASSLRPTGISPLHF. The chain joins TRBV11-3 to TRBJ1-6, with 7 bases identical to TRBD1. Trimming removed 2 bases from V and 10 bases from J; junction bases left unmatched: 8. CDR1 and CDR2 (germline): SGHNT, YENEEA. This CDR3 contains 15 residues.

In its sample, this clonotype was seen a few times. The CDR3 coding sequence is TGCGCCAGCAGCCAAGGACTAGCGGGGGATGGTACGCAGTATTTT. Translation: CASSQGLAGDGTQYF. This chain connects TRBV4-1 to TRBJ2-3, with 12 bases aligning to TRBD2. CDR1 is MGHRA, CDR2 YSYEKL, per germline. The CDR3 spans 15 residues. The V segment lost 1 base and the J segment 8 bases; nucleotides outside the gene matches: 4.

This chain links TRBV4-1 with TRBJ1-3; D gene uncertain. V dropped 4 bases and J dropped 0 bases, with 7 bases sitting between them. The CDR3 has 14 amino acids. The V gene's germline CDR1 is MGHRA and CDR2 YSYEKL. Here the CDR3 reads CASSPRSSGNTIYF. The CDR3 DNA is TGCGCCAGCAGCCCGAGGAGCTCTGGAAACACCATATATTTT.

The V gene is TRBV4-1, the J gene TRBJ2-3; 8 positions agree with TRBD2. The CDR3 consists of 18 residues. Germline CDR1 reads MGHRA; CDR2 reads YSYEKL. V lost 0 bases, J lost 4 bases, and 12 bases stayed unmatched. CDR3 sequence reads: CASSQDRPGGLGADTQYF. In DNA form, the CDR3 reads TGCGCCAGCAGCCAAGATAGGCCGGGGGGGCTGGGAGCAGATACGCAGTATTTT.

This clonotype has only a few counts. The rearrangement links TRBV5-1 to TRBJ2-7; 8 bases align to TRBD1. J was trimmed by 4 bases and V by 4 bases; bases with no gene match: 4. From germline, CDR1 is SGHRS and CDR2 YFSETQ. The CDR3 is 13 residues long. DNA of the CDR3: TGCGCCAGCAGCGACGGACAGGGATACGAGCAGTACGTC. The encoded protein is CASSDGQGYEQYV.

This clonotype was detected a few times. The chain is built from TRBV5-1 and TRBJ1-1; a possible D gene is TRBD1 (5 bases). This CDR3 has 17 amino acids. Germline V gene data show CDR1 as SGHRS and CDR2 as YFSETQ. Trimming stripped 4 bases from V and 0 bases from J, with 19 bases between. DNA of the CDR3: TGCGCCAGCAGCGGGGACGTGGGGTCCCTCATGAACACTGAAGCTTTCTTT. Protein sequence: CASSGDVGSLMNTEAFF.

The sample holds many counts of this clonotype. This chain links TRBV5-4 with TRBJ1-2; D possibly corresponds to TRBD1 (6 bases). Germline V lookup: CDR1 SGHNT, CDR2 YYREEE (reference sequence). Trimming left V 1 base short and J 2 bases short, with 9 bases between. The CDR3 is 14 residues long. The CDR3 sequence: CASSLQGPNYGYTF. In DNA form, the CDR3 reads TGTGCCAGCAGCTTGCAGGGGCCGAACTATGGCTACACCTTC.

This clonotype was observed a handful of times. V usage is TRBV14 and J usage is TRBJ2-1, with 7 bases fitting TRBD1. The V gene's germline CDR1 is SGHDN and CDR2 FVKESK. CDR3 length: 15 residues. The ends lost 1 base at V and 6 bases at J; junction bases unmatched: 6. CDR3 protein: CASSQVATGSNEQFF. For the CDR3, the DNA is TGTGCCAGCAGCCAAGTGGCGACAGGGAGCAATGAGCAGTTCTTC.

This clonotype was counted many times. This chain uses TRBV7-3 with TRBJ2-3; D might be TRBD1 (5 bases). This CDR3 is 15 amino acids long. The germline gives CDR1 SGHTA, CDR2 FQGTGA. V lost 2 bases, J lost 6 bases, and 15 bases lay in between. CDR3 loop: CASSLGASPGDTQYF. The CDR3, as DNA: TGTGCCAGCAGCTTAGGGGCATCTCCAGGGGATACGCAGTATTTT.

The chain carries TRBV7-6 and TRBJ2-2; perhaps TRBD2 as D (5 bases). The CDR3 runs 15 residues. The ends were cut back, 1 base at V and 6 bases at J, with 12 bases in the middle. Germline CDR1 and CDR2: SGHVS and FNYEAQ. CDR3 DNA: TGTGCCAGCAGCTTAGTCCGGGATGTGGCCGGGGAGCTGTTTTTT. Translation gives CASSLVRDVAGELFF.

This clonotype appeared many times. V is TRBV29-1 and J is TRBJ2-3; no reliable D call. CDR3 length equals 14 residues. Trimming took off 0 bases at V and 5 bases at J, with 12 bases between the two ends. Per germline, CDR1 SQVTM and CDR2 ANQGSEA. The CDR3 DNA sequence: TGCAGCGTTGAAGAGGGAACCGTGGGAGATACGCAGTATTTT. Its protein product is CSVEEGTVGDTQYF.

The table lists this clonotype with many counts. This chain uses TRBV6-1 with TRBJ2-3; 11 bases match TRBD2. Germline V gene sequence: CDR1 MNHNS, CDR2 SASEGT. The CDR3 contains 17 residues. V lost 4 bases and J lost 5; bases outside the gene matches: 11. In nucleotides, the CDR3 is TGTGCCAGCAGTGGCCGTTTGACTAGCGGGGAATTAGATACGCAGTATTTT. Its protein is CASSGRLTSGELDTQYF.

This clonotype was seen ten or more times. The J gene is TRBJ2-1, the V gene TRBV6-5; 7 bases are shared with TRBD2. Trimming at V came to 8 bases and at J to 4 bases, leaving 11 bases not matched to a gene. The CDR3 extends over 15 amino acids. Germline values: CDR1 MNHEY, CDR2 SVGAGI. As DNA, the CDR3 is TGTGCCAGCCTGGGGGTCGGGGGGTATTACAATGAGCAGTTCTTC. This gives the protein CASLGVGGYYNEQFF.

V usage is TRBV5-4 and J usage is TRBJ2-7; possible D gene TRBD1, 6 bases. V was trimmed by 4 bases and J by 1 base, leaving 15 bases between them. Germline-derived CDR1 and CDR2 are SGHNT and YYREEE (reference sequence). CDR3 length equals 15 residues. CDR3 in DNA: TGTGCCAGCAGCCGTCGGACAGTTCAGTCCTACGAGCAGTACTTC. This sequence encodes CASSRRTVQSYEQYF. The full variable domain, rest sourced from reference TRBV5-4 and TRBJ2-7, is ETGVTQSPTHLIKTRGQQVTLRCSSQSGHNTVSWYQQALGQGPQFIFQYYREEENGRGNFPPRFSGLQFPNYSSELNVNALELDDSALYLCASSRRTVQSYEQYFGPGTRLTVT.

The table lists this clonotype with many counts. J is TRBJ2-7 and V is TRBV6-2 or TRBV6-3; D unclear. This CDR3 spans 15 amino acids. In germline, CDR1 is MNHEY, CDR2 SVGEGT. V lost 5 bases, J lost 0 bases, and 14 bases lay in between. The CDR3 DNA reads as TGTGCCAGCAGTCTGAAGTGGGGTAGCTCCTACGAGCAGTACGTC. Translated: CASSLKWGSSYEQYV.

There are a few counts of this clonotype. The rearrangement links TRBV6-1 to TRBJ2-5; D gene uncertain. This CDR3 spans 14 amino acids. In germline, CDR1 is MNHNS, CDR2 SASEGT. V shed 6 bases and J shed 5 bases, with 16 bases lying between them. The CDR3 nucleotides read TGTGCCAGCAGATCCCGCAGCGCCAGGGAGACCCAGTACTTC. This encodes CASRSRSARETQYF.

In its sample, this clonotype was seen many times. This likely comes from a read error, as the CDR3 has no conserved phenylalanine or tryptophan at its end. No DNA is shown, since the ends of the CDR3 on it are uncertain; the CDR3 is the one TCRdb lists. The rearrangement joins TRBV3-1 to TRBJ2-5. The CDR3 sequence runs 13 residues, both termini included. Germline values: CDR1 LGHDT, CDR2 YNNKEL (reference sequence). The CDR3 here is CASSQDIQVSAII.

This clonotype was observed a few times. The V gene is TRBV24-1, the J gene TRBJ2-1, with TRBD1 as a possible D gene (6 bases). Germline V CDR1 and CDR2: KGHDR, SFDVKD. CDR3 length: 13 amino acids. Trimming cost V 3 bases and J 12 bases, with 14 bases left between them. CDR3: CATSDLGVRGQFF. The DNA for the CDR3 is TGTGCCACCAGTGATCTAGGTGTCAGGGGGCAGTTCTTC.

This chain connects TRBV11-1 to TRBJ1-2, with D hard to call. The germline V gene has CDR1 SGHAT and CDR2 FQDESV (reference sequence). This CDR3 is 13 amino acids long. Deletions cut 1 base from V and 7 bases from J, with 10 bases between. CDR3 loop: CASSLEEGGGYTF. CDR3 in DNA: TGTGCCAGCAGCTTAGAGGAGGGCGGTGGCTACACCTTC. The full variable domain, with the rest looked up from reference TRBV11-1 and TRBJ1-2, is EAEVAQSPRYKITEKSQAVAFWCDPISGHATLYWYRQILGQGPELLVQFQDESVVDDSQLPKDRFSAERLKGVDSTLKIQPAELGDSAMYLCASSLEEGGGYTFGSGTRLTVV.